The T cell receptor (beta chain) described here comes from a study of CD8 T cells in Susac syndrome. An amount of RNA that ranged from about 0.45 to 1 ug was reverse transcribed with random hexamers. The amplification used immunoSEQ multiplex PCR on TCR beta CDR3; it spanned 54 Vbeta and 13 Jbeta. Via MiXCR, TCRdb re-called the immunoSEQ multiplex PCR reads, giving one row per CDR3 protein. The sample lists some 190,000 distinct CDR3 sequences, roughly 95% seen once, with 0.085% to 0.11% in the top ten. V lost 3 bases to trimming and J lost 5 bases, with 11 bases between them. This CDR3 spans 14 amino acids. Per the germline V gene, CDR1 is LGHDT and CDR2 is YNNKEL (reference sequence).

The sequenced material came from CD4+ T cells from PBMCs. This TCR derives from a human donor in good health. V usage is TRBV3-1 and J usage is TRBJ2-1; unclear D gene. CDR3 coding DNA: TGTGCCAGCAGCCATTGGGAACGGCACAATGAGCAGTTCTTC. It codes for CASSHWERHNEQFF.